This TCR beta chain comes out of a study of radiation and T cells in renal cell carcinoma. Study overall: Nephrectomy followed 15 Gy stereotactic body radiation by 4 weeks. Findings and limits, study-wide: In blood, top tumor clones expanded by 2 weeks, shrinking by 4. Without pretreatment biopsies, baseline tumor clonotype presence was undetermined.

Time point denoted: baseline pretreatment blood. Treatment: 15 Gy SBRT to primary tumor, nephrectomy 4 weeks later. The patient's renal cell carcinoma had clear cell pathology. Only in-frame clones appear in the TCRdb table, and some are missing; sequencing was by immunoSEQ multiplex PCR. The table has 45,000 to 65,000 clones, around 80% seen once. Remarks on this clone: The antigen remains undetermined.

The TCR sequence derives from a man between 60 and 75 years old with renal cell carcinoma. The sample in question was blood, obtained from a patient whose treatment included radiotherapy and nephrectomy.

The CDR3 bases are TGTGCCAGCAGCCCTACGACTAGTTCACAGACCCAGTACTTC. It specifies CASSPTTSSQTQYF. The rearrangement uses TRBV9 and TRBJ2-5; D may be TRBD2 (6 bases). Germline lookup yields CDR1 SGDLS and CDR2 YYNGEE. This CDR3 spans 14 amino acids. V shed 4 bases and J shed 6 bases, with 16 bases lying between them.